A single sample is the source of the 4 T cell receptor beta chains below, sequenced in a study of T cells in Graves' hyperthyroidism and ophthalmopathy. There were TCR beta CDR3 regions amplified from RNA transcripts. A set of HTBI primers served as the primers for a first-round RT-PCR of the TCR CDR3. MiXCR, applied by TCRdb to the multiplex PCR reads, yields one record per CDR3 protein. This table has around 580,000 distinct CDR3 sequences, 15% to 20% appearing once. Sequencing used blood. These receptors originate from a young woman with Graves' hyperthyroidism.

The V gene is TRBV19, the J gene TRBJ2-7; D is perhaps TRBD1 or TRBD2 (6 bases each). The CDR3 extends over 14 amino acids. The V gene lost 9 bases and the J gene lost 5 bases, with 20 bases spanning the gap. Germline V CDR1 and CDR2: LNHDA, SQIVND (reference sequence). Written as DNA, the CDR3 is TGTGCCAGCGCTACAGCGTCGGGGGCCCACGAGCAGTACTTC. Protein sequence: CASATASGAHEQYF.

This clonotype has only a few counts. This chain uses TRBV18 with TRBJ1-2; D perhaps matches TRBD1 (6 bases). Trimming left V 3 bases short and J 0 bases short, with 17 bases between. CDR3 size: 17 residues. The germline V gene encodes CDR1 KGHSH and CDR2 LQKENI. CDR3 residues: CASSPIRTAETNYGYTF. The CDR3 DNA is TGTGCCAGCTCACCGATAAGGACAGCAGAAACTAACTATGGCTACACCTTC. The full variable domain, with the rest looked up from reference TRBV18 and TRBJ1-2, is NAGVMQNPRHLVRRRGQEARLRCSPMKGHSHVYWYRQLPEEGLKFMVYLQKENIIDESGMPKERFSAEFPKEGPSILRIQQVVRGDSAAYFCASSPIRTAETNYGYTFGSGTRLTVV.

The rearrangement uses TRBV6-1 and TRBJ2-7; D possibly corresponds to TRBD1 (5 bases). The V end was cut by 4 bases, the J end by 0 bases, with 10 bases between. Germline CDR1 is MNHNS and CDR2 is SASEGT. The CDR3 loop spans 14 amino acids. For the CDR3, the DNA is TGTGCCAGCAGTGGACAGCTTAGCTCCTACGAGCAGTACTTC. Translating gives CASSGQLSSYEQYF.

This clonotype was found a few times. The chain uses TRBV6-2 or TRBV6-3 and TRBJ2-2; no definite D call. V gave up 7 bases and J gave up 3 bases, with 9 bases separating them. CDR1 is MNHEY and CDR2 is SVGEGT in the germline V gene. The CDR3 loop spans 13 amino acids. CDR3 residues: CASKARYTGELFF. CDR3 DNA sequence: TGTGCCAGCAAGGCTAGATACACCGGGGAGCTGTTTTTT.